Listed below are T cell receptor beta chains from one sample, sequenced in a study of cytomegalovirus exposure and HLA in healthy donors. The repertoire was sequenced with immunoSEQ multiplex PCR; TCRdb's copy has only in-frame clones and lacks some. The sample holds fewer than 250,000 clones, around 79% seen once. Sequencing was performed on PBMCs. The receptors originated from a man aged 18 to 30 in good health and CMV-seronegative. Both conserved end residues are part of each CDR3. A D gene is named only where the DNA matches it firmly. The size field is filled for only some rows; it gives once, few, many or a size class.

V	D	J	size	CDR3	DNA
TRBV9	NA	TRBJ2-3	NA	CASSDRDSALRDTQYF	TGTGCCAGCAGCGATCGGGACTCGGCCCTGCGAGATACGCAGTATTTT
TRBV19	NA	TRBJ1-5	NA	CATASQQGNQPQHF	TGTGCCACCGCGTCCCAACAGGGCAATCAGCCCCAGCATTTT
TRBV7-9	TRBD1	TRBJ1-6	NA	CASNRDSDSPLHF	TGTGCCAGCAACCGGGACAGTGATTCACCCCTCCACTTT
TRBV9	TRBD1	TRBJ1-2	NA	CASSVEQGYGHGYTF	TGTGCCAGCAGCGTAGAACAGGGGTACGGCCACGGCTACACCTTC
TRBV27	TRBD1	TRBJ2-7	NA	CASRRSQGATYEQYF	TGTGCCAGCAGAAGGAGCCAGGGGGCTACCTACGAGCAGTACTTC
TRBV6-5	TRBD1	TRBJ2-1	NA	CASSLGTGSRNEQFF	TGTGCCAGCAGCTTGGGGACAGGGTCTAGGAATGAGCAGTTCTTC
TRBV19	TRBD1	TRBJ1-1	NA	CATAPPGQTMNTEAFF	TGTGCCACCGCTCCACCGGGACAGACTATGAACACTGAAGCTTTCTTT
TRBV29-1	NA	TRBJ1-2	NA	CSVDLTTANYGYTF	TGCAGCGTTGATTTGACTACAGCTAACTATGGCTACACCTTC
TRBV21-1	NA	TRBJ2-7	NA	CASSKKTSQGCSYEQYF	TGTGCCAGCAGCAAAAAGACAAGTCAGGGATGTTCCTACGAGCAGTACTTC
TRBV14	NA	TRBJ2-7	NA	CASSPLRALSYEQYF	TGTGCCAGCAGCCCCTTGCGGGCGCTATCCTACGAGCAGTACTTC
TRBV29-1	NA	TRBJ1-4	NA	CSVGGTAQGNEKLFF	TGCAGCGTTGGCGGGACGGCGCAAGGAAATGAAAAACTGTTTTTT
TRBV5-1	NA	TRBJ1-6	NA	CASSQWDTDNSPLHF	TGCGCCAGCAGCCAGTGGGACACCGATAATTCACCCCTCCACTTT
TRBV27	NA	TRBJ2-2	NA	CASRRTGGTGELFF	TGTGCCAGCAGAAGAACGGGCGGGACCGGGGAGCTGTTTTTT
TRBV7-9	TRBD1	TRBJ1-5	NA	CSSSPDRGYSNQPQHF	TGTTCCAGCAGCCCAGACAGGGGATATAGCAATCAGCCCCAGCATTTT
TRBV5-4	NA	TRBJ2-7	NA	CASSPGSSSSYEQYF	TGTGCCAGCAGCCCTGGTAGCAGCTCCTCCTACGAGCAGTACTTC
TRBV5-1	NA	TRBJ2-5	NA	CASRVDQGETQYF	TGCGCCAGCAGAGTCGACCAGGGAGAGACCCAGTACTTC
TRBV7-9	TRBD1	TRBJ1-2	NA	CASSLERGDRVDYGYTF	TGTGCCAGCAGCTTGGAAAGAGGGGACAGGGTCGACTATGGCTACACCTTC
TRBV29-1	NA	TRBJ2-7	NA	CSVEAISGSYEQYF	TGCAGCGTTGAAGCTATAAGCGGTTCCTACGAGCAGTACTTC
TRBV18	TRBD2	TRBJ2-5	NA	CASAGDLETQYF	TGTGCCAGCGCGGGGGACCTAGAGACCCAGTACTTC
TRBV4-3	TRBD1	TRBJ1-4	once	CASSPTPGTGWREKLFF	TGCGCCAGCAGCCCGACCCCAGGGACAGGTTGGAGGGAAAAACTGTTTTTT
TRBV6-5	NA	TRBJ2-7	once	CASSPSRGAMDEQYF	TGTGCCAGCAGCCCATCCAGGGGCGCCATGGACGAGCAGTACTTC
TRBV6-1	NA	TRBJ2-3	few	CASSDGQLDTQYF	TGTGCCAGCAGTGACGGACAGCTGGATACGCAGTATTTT
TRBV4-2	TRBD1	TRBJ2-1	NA	CASSQAPTGVFDNEQFF	TGTGCCAGCAGCCAAGCCCCGACAGGGGTCTTCGACAATGAGCAGTTCTTC
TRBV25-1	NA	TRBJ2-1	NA	CASSPGVPAGYNEQFF	TGTGCCAGCAGCCCAGGGGTACCGGCTGGATACAATGAGCAGTTCTTC
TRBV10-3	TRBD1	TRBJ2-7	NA	CAISEDGTGRDEQYF	TGTGCCATCAGTGAGGATGGGACAGGGAGGGACGAGCAGTACTTC
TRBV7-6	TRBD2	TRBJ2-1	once	CASSFAPPSGRYNEQFF	TGTGCCAGCAGCTTCGCCCCCCCCAGCGGGAGGTACAATGAGCAGTTCTTC
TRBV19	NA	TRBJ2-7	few	CASSMATAYEQYF	TGTGCCAGTAGTATGGCGACAGCCTACGAGCAGTACTTC
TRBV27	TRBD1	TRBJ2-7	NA	CASRAGTGSYEQYF	TGTGCCAGCAGAGCCGGGACAGGGTCCTACGAGCAGTACTTC
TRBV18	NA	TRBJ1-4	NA	CASSPGANEKLFF	TGTGCCAGCTCACCAGGAGCTAATGAAAAACTGTTTTTT